These 22 T cell receptor beta chains originate from one sample sequenced in a study of blood T cell repertoires in COVID-19. TCRdb keeps only in-frame clones here, not all; method: immunoSEQ multiplex PCR. The sample has approximately 220,000 clones, approximately 80% seen once; the top ten hold around 27%. What was sequenced was peripheral blood. The receptors originated from a man in his forties or fifties with acute or convalescent COVID-19.

The rearrangement joins TRBV7-9 to TRBJ1-2, with TRBD1 identical over 7 bases. Trimming took 3 bases from V and 2 from J; bases not matched to a gene: 3. The CDR3 covers 14 residues. CDR1 SEHNR and CDR2 FQNEAQ come from the germline V gene (reference sequence). The CDR3 loop reads CASSFLGGNYGYTF. The CDR3 region has the DNA TGTGCCAGCAGCTTTTTAGGGGGCAACTATGGCTACACCTTC. Supplemented by reference TRBV7-9 and TRBJ1-2, the full variable domain reads DTGVSQNPRHKITKRGQNVTFRCDPISEHNRLYWYRQTLGQGPEFLTYFQNEAQLEKSRLLSDRFSAERPKGSFSTLEIQRTEQGDSAMYLCASSFLGGNYGYTFGSGTRLTVV.

V gene TRBV5-1 combines with J gene TRBJ2-7; a possible D gene is TRBD1 (5 bases). Trimming cost V 3 bases and J 2 bases, with 9 bases left between them. CDR3 size: 13 residues. Germline V lookup: CDR1 SGHRS, CDR2 YFSETQ. This CDR3 reads CASSSQGPYEQYF. The CDR3 DNA reads as TGCGCCAGCAGCTCGCAGGGTCCCTACGAGCAGTACTTC.

The genes are TRBV7-9 and TRBJ2-7; maybe TRBD2 (5 bases). Germline CDR1 is SEHNR and CDR2 is FQNEAQ (reference sequence). Trimming left V 1 base short and J 6 bases short, with 7 bases between. The CDR3 covers 12 residues. The CDR3 loop is CASSLGGSEQYF. The CDR3 DNA reads as TGTGCCAGCAGCTTAGGAGGGTCCGAGCAGTACTTC.

This chain uses TRBV11-3 with TRBJ2-7, with 7 positions matching TRBD2. This CDR3 region has 15 residues. V dropped 5 bases and J dropped 2; count of bases not matched to a gene: 9. Germline lookup yields CDR1 SGHNT and CDR2 YENEEA. CDR3 region: CASSQWGGRTYEQYF. CDR3 nucleotides: TGTGCCAGCAGCCAATGGGGGGGACGGACCTACGAGCAGTACTTC.

Only one count was recorded for this clone. The chain has TRBV6-5 and TRBJ1-4; 7 positions match TRBD1. Per the germline V gene, CDR1 is MNHEY and CDR2 is SVGAGI. The ends lost 6 bases at V and 8 bases at J; junction bases unmatched: 6. There are 13 residues in the CDR3. The CDR3 here is CASRPRQGEKLFF. The CDR3 DNA follows: TGTGCCAGCAGACCCCGACAGGGCGAAAAACTGTTTTTT.

This clone ranks as medium-sized. The V and J genes are TRBV19 and TRBJ2-1, with D perhaps matching TRBD1 (6 bases). The V gene's germline CDR1 is LNHDA and CDR2 SQIVND (reference sequence). The CDR3 covers 14 residues. V was cut by 4 bases and J by 3 bases, with 10 bases left in between. CDR3 residues: CASSNQGHYNEQFF. DNA for the CDR3: TGTGCCAGTAGTAATCAGGGGCACTACAATGAGCAGTTCTTC.

This clone has just one count. V is TRBV19 and J is TRBJ1-5; no reliable D call. CDR3 length: 14 amino acids. Germline lookup yields CDR1 LNHDA and CDR2 SQIVND (reference sequence). V lost 5 bases and J 9 bases, leaving 17 bases between the germline ends. Here the CDR3 DNA reads TGTGCCAGTAGTTTTGGTCAGGATCTAACGCCCCAGCATTTT. It translates to CASSFGQDLTPQHF.

The rearrangement links TRBV7-2 to TRBJ1-2; 7 positions match TRBD1. Germline trimming cut 5 bases from V and 7 bases from J; bases unmatched to any gene: 10. This CDR3 contains 14 residues. CDR1 and CDR2 from the germline V gene are SGHTA and FQGNSA. The chain's CDR3 is CASSLGQTGAGYTF. The CDR3 region has the DNA TGTGCCAGCAGCCTGGGGCAAACAGGGGCTGGCTACACCTTC.

The chain has TRBV5-1 and TRBJ1-3; D is perhaps TRBD1 (5 bases). V was clipped by 2 bases and J by 3 bases, with 9 bases between them. This CDR3 has 14 residues. Germline V gene data show CDR1 as SGHRS and CDR2 as YFSETQ. This CDR3 is CASSLGQGGNTIYF. CDR3 nucleotide sequence: TGCGCCAGCAGCTTAGGGCAGGGTGGAAACACCATATATTTT.

V usage is TRBV7-9 and J usage is TRBJ1-6; 10 bases line up with TRBD1. V dropped 5 bases and J dropped 10; count of bases not matched to a gene: 2. The CDR3 spans 13 residues. Per germline, CDR1 SEHNR and CDR2 FQNEAQ (reference sequence). The CDR3 sequence is CASSRDRGSPLHF. The CDR3 DNA reads TGTGCCAGCAGCCGGGACAGGGGATCACCCCTCCACTTT.

V gene TRBV18 combines with J gene TRBJ2-7; 8 nucleotides line up with TRBD2. The CDR3 is 19 residues long. V dropped 6 bases and J dropped 3; count of bases not matched to a gene: 22. CDR1 is KGHSH, CDR2 LQKENI, per germline. CDR3 in DNA: TGTGCCAGCTCTCCGGGGGGGGGCGGCCGTAGCGGGCCAATCTACGAGCAGTACTTC. Protein sequence: CASSPGGGGRSGPIYEQYF.

The chain links TRBV13 to TRBJ1-2, with D possibly being TRBD1 (5 bases). This CDR3 has 15 residues. V lost 4 bases and J lost 9, with 21 bases in between. Looked up from germline, CDR1 is PRHDT and CDR2 is FYEKMQ (reference sequence). The DNA of the CDR3 is TGTGCCAGCAGCTCATCCGGGGGACGGCAGAACAGCTACACCTTC. This gives the protein CASSSSGGRQNSYTF.

The chain employs TRBV2 and TRBJ2-6; D is perhaps TRBD1 (6 bases). The V gene lost 4 bases and the J gene lost 1 base, with 14 bases spanning the gap. The germline gives CDR1 SNHLY, CDR2 FYNNEI. This CDR3 has 17 amino acids. The CDR3 bases are TGTGCCAGCAGTGGTCTGGGGGCCTTTTCTGGGGCCAACGTCCTGACTTTC. Translation gives CASSGLGAFSGANVLTF.

This rearrangement joins TRBV18 to TRBJ1-1; 8 nucleotides align to TRBD1. There are 16 residues in the CDR3. The J segment lost 0 bases and the V segment lost 2 bases, leaving 5 bases of the junction unmatched. Looked up from germline, CDR1 is KGHSH and CDR2 is LQKENI. CDR3 nucleotides: TGTGCCAGCTCACCATTGACAGGGGAGATGAACACTGAAGCTTTCTTT. Translating gives CASSPLTGEMNTEAFF. Full variable domain (missing parts from reference TRBV18 and TRBJ1-1): NAGVMQNPRHLVRRRGQEARLRCSPMKGHSHVYWYRQLPEEGLKFMVYLQKENIIDESGMPKERFSAEFPKEGPSILRIQQVVRGDSAAYFCASSPLTGEMNTEAFFGQGTRLTVV.

J is TRBJ2-7 and V is TRBV2, with D maybe TRBD2 (6 bases). From germline, CDR1 is SNHLY and CDR2 FYNNEI. V was pared by 7 bases and J by 0 bases, with 16 bases between. This CDR3 spans 15 amino acids. CDR3 sequence reads: CASITGTSSSYEQYF. Here the CDR3 DNA reads TGTGCCAGCATTACCGGGACTTCTAGCTCCTACGAGCAGTACTTC.

The V call is TRBV6-1, the J call TRBJ1-2; weak D call: TRBD1 (5 bases). Trimming left V 3 bases short and J 5 bases short, with 7 bases between. CDR3 length equals 12 residues. Germline loops: CDR1 MNHNS, CDR2 SASEGT. DNA for the CDR3: TGTGCCAGCAGTGAGGCAGGGTATGGCTACACCTTC. Translated, it gives CASSEAGYGYTF.

This chain links TRBV30 with TRBJ1-2; 9 bases are a match to TRBD1. Germline V CDR1 and CDR2: GTSNPN, SVGIG (reference sequence). The CDR3 has 11 amino acids. The V and J ends lost 2 bases and 12 bases, in that order; junction bases with no gene match: 4. CDR3 bases: TGTGCCTGGAGTACGGGACAGGGCCACACCTTC. Translating it yields CAWSTGQGHTF. Based on the CDR3 plus reference TRBV30 and TRBJ1-2, the full variable domain is SQTIHQWPATLVQPVGSPLSLECTVEGTSNPNLYWYRQAAGRGLQLLFYSVGIGQISSEVPQNLSASRPQDRQFILSSKKLLLSDSGFYLCAWSTGQGHTFGSGTRLTVV.

In nucleotides, the CDR3 is TGTGCCTGGACCTCCGGGGAGACCCAGTACTTC. Protein sequence: CAWTSGETQYF. The chain is built from TRBV30 and TRBJ2-5; D uncertain. The length of the CDR3 is 11 residues. CDR1 and CDR2 from the germline V gene are GTSNPN and SVGIG (reference sequence). V lost 4 bases and J lost 5, with 8 bases in between.

This clone was counted between two and nine times. This chain joins TRBV7-2 and TRBJ2-7, with 16 nucleotides matching TRBD2. The CDR3 loop spans 16 amino acids. Germline CDR1 reads SGHTA; CDR2 reads FQGNSA. J lost 5 bases, V lost 5 bases, and 6 bases had no gene match. For the CDR3, the DNA is TGTGCCAGCAGCCCCGGGACTAGCGGGAGGGCCCACGAGCAGTACTTC. Its translation is CASSPGTSGRAHEQYF.

The CDR3 nucleotides are TGTGCCAGCAGGGGAGGATCCACTGAAGCTTTCTTT. Translated, it gives CASRGGSTEAFF. V and J are TRBV5-6 and TRBJ1-1; D gene uncertain. Trimming removed 5 bases from V and 4 bases from J, with 9 bases in between. CDR3 length equals 12 residues. Germline V gene data show CDR1 as SGHDT and CDR2 as YYEEEE.

This clone was seen more than once but under ten times. The CDR3 sequence is CASSDRGGGTQYF. Here the CDR3 DNA reads TGTGCCAGCAGTGACAGGGGTGGTGGTACGCAGTATTTT. The chain employs TRBV2 and TRBJ2-3, with D tentatively TRBD1 (6 bases). The V end lost 3 bases, the J end lost 8 bases, and 12 bases lay between the germline ends. The CDR3 consists of 13 residues. Germline V gives CDR1 SNHLY, CDR2 FYNNEI.

The chain recombines TRBV7-2 with TRBJ1-4; unclear D gene. Germline V gene data show CDR1 as SGHTA and CDR2 as FQGNSA. Deletions cut 1 base from V and 0 bases from J, with 9 bases between. CDR3 length: 16 residues. CDR3 loop: CASSLDRRATNEKLFF. DNA for the CDR3: TGTGCCAGCAGCTTAGATCGTCGTGCAACTAATGAAAAACTGTTTTTT.